This entry concerns a single T cell receptor (beta chain). This entry comes from a study of shared clonotypes between healthy human individuals. The method was immunoSEQ multiplex PCR; TCRdb's version includes in-frame clones alone and lacks a portion of them. The sample contains about 2 million clones, about 95% of which appear only once. The ends were cut back, 3 bases at V and 1 base at J, with 14 bases in the middle. Germline CDR1 SGHNT, CDR2 YYREEE (reference sequence). The CDR3 contains 15 residues. The naive CD8 fraction comprised CD45RO-negative cells positively selected for CCR7 and excluded terminally differentiated effector memory CD45RA+ cells.

The TCR comes from a man younger than 35 in good health. This chain uses TRBV5-4 with TRBJ2-7; tentative D call: TRBD1 (6 bases). Sequenced: naive CD8+ T cells sorted from blood. The CDR3 DNA reads as TGTGCCAGCAGCTCTCAGGGGTTATTGTCCTACGAGCAGTACTTC. Translated, it gives CASSSQGLLSYEQYF.